The 2 T cell receptor beta chains presented below share a single source sample, sequenced in a study of identical twins (dated by TCRdb to 2016 to 2017). The library relied on 5' RACE. The sequencer listed for this sample is Illumina HiSeq 2000. In-frame beta chains were kept once TCRdb had trimmed the public reads at Q25 with fastp and called clones with MiXCR. A single entry per CDR3 protein holds the most common genes and DNA from its merged rows. The sample has around 230,000 distinct CDR3 sequences on record, about 6.7% of them singletons. In total, the top ten clones hold more than 12% of the sample. These sequences were also reported in another study, on T cells expressing NK-cell markers.

Sequencing was done on a sample of CD8+ T cells sorted from blood. The receptor set was obtained from a woman in her late teens or twenties in good health.

J is TRBJ2-5 and V is TRBV10-3; 7 bases line up with TRBD2. The CDR3 loop spans 15 amino acids. Germline V gene data show CDR1 as ENHRY and CDR2 as SYGVKD. J lost 4 bases, V lost 6 bases, and 11 bases had no gene match. The DNA of the CDR3 is TGTGCCATCAGGGCGGGAGTGATGGGTGGAGAGACCCAGTACTTC. Protein: CAIRAGVMGGETQYF.

This clonotype was detected ten times or more. The genes are TRBV9 and TRBJ2-7, with 7 bases fitting TRBD1. Germline V gene lookup returns CDR1 SGDLS and CDR2 YYNGEE. This CDR3 is 16 amino acids long. V dropped 0 bases and J dropped 2; count of bases not matched to a gene: 8. DNA of the CDR3: TGTGCCAGCAGCGTAGCGGCAGGGGGAACGACCTACGAGCAGTACTTC. The encoded protein is CASSVAAGGTTYEQYF.